These 30 T cell receptor beta chains were all obtained from the same sample, sequenced in a study of regulatory T cells in long-lasting Graves disease. This sample's time point: newly diagnosed GD, antithyroid drugs for less than 3 months. Extracted PBMC RNA gave rise to the TCR library. Building the TCR beta libraries relied on iRepertoire HTBI primers, and CDR3 regions underwent Arm-PCR. TCRdb used MiXCR to reprocess the multiplex PCR reads, holding one entry per CDR3 protein. The table has a few hundred thousand distinct CDR3 sequences, about 14% seen once. These records were also assigned to another study, of T cells in Graves' hyperthyroidism and ophthalmopathy.

This material consisted of peripheral blood mononuclear cells (PBMCs), taken at new diagnosis, from a patient treated with antithyroid drugs. These receptors originate from a man in his thirties or forties with Graves disease.

Points on this clonotype: A much larger clone lies one base from this, so it may be a read error. The chain links TRBV27 to TRBJ2-1, with TRBD2 matching 8 bases. The CDR3 covers 15 residues. Germline V gene data show CDR1 as MNHEY and CDR2 as SMNVEV (reference sequence). CDR3 amino acids: CASSSRSGRHNKQFF. Here the CDR3 DNA reads TGTGCCAGCAGTTCCCGGAGCGGGAGACACAATAAGCAGTTCTTC.

This clonotype was counted ten times or more. The rearrangement links TRBV19 to TRBJ2-1, with a weak D call TRBD1 (7 bases). The CDR3 is 14 residues long. Germline V gene sequence: CDR1 LNHDA, CDR2 SQIVND (reference sequence). V dropped 5 bases and J dropped 5 bases, with 13 bases sitting between them. Written as DNA, the CDR3 is TGTGCCAGTAGTTCCGCAGGGGGGAACAATGAGCAGTTCTTC. Protein product: CASSSAGGNNEQFF.

The J gene is TRBJ1-3, the V gene TRBV29-1; tentatively, D is TRBD1 (5 bases). The CDR3 is 12 residues long. Deletions cut 7 bases from V and 0 bases from J, with 7 bases between. Germline loops: CDR1 SQVTM, CDR2 ANQGSEA. The CDR3 loop is CSAGSSGNTIYF. The CDR3 DNA sequence: TGCAGCGCAGGGAGCTCTGGAAACACCATATATTTT.

This clonotype appeared many times. The CDR3 sequence: CASIISGRDPDTQYF. CDR3 sequence (DNA): TGTGCCAGCATCATTAGCGGGAGGGATCCAGATACGCAGTATTTT. The rearrangement links TRBV7-9 to TRBJ2-3; 11 bases map to TRBD2. The CDR3 extends over 15 amino acids. Germline CDR1 SEHNR, CDR2 FQNEAQ (reference sequence). Unmatched junction bases numbered 7, after V lost 7 bases and J lost 4 bases.

In its sample, this clonotype was seen a few times. This rearrangement joins TRBV9 to TRBJ2-3; D unresolved. This CDR3 is 14 amino acids long. With 5 bases removed from V and 4 bases from J, the gap between germline ends came to 14 bases. Looked up from germline, CDR1 is SGDLS and CDR2 is YYNGEE. In DNA form, the CDR3 reads TGTGCCAGCAGTGATACACTGAGCCCAGATACGCAGTATTTT. It encodes CASSDTLSPDTQYF. The complete variable domain, with remaining parts taken from reference TRBV9 and TRBJ2-3, reads DSGVTQTPKHLITATGQRVTLRCSPRSGDLSVYWYQQSLDQGLQFLIQYYNGEERAKGNILERFSAQQFPDLHSELNLSSLELGDSALYFCASSDTLSPDTQYFGPGTRLTVL.

As regards this clonotype: A much larger clone is a single base away; this may be a read error. V is TRBV10-1 and J is TRBJ1-1; D unclear. This CDR3 contains 13 residues. Germline CDR1 reads WNHNN; CDR2 reads SYGVQD (reference sequence). The germline V and J ends were trimmed by 8 bases and 4 bases, with 14 bases remaining between them. The CDR3 region has the DNA TGCGCCAGCGACGGGGAGTTGCGCACTGAAGCTTTCTTT. Translating it yields CASDGELRTEAFF.

This clonotype was observed at least ten times. The V and J genes are TRBV20-1 and TRBJ1-6; tentatively, D is TRBD1 (6 bases). V was cut by 0 bases and J by 9 bases, with 18 bases left in between. The germline V gene has CDR1 DFQATT and CDR2 SNEGSKA (reference sequence). The CDR3 has 16 amino acids. Here the CDR3 DNA reads TGCAGTGCTAGAGATAGGGGGAAATATCTAGGTTCACCCCTCCACTTT. This sequence encodes CSARDRGKYLGSPLHF.

This clonotype was seen a handful of times. The chain recombines TRBV5-1 with TRBJ1-1; D is ambiguous. The CDR3 extends over 13 amino acids. Deletions cut 5 bases from V and 11 bases from J, with 19 bases between. The germline CDR1 and CDR2 sequences are SGHRS and YFSETQ. In DNA, the CDR3 is TGCGCCAGCAGTTCCGGGCCATCGAACCCGGCTTTCTTT. It translates to CASSSGPSNPAFF.

Of note for this clonotype: This could be a read error, since a much larger clone is one nucleotide away. The J gene is TRBJ2-3, the V gene TRBV2; 12 bases are a match to TRBD2. The J call is uncertain, as TRBJ2-5 better fits the DNA end. The CDR3 covers 17 residues. The germline gives CDR1 SNHLY, CDR2 FYNNEI. CDR3 amino acids: CASSDLLLAGGSGTQYF. DNA for the CDR3: TGTGCCAGCAGTGACCTCTTGCTAGCGGGAGGGTCAGGGACCCAGTACTTC.

In its sample, this clonotype was seen many times. V is TRBV7-3 and J is TRBJ1-1; D remains ambiguous. CDR3 size: 13 residues. The V and J ends lost 0 bases and 2 bases respectively, with 4 bases between them. Germline V CDR1 and CDR2: SGHTA, FQGTGA. This chain's CDR3 is CASSLTINTEAFF. CDR3 in DNA: TGTGCCAGCAGCTTAACTATTAACACTGAAGCTTTCTTT. Full variable domain (missing parts from reference TRBV7-3 and TRBJ1-1): GAGVSQTPSNKVTEKGKYVELRCDPISGHTALYWYRQSLGQGPEFLIYFQGTGAADDSGLPNDRFFAVRPEGSVSTLKIQRTERGDSAVYLCASSLTINTEAFFGQGTRLTVV.

The table lists this clonotype with a few counts. The V and J genes are TRBV6-2 or TRBV6-3 and TRBJ2-1; D remains ambiguous. Germline V gene lookup returns CDR1 MNHEY and CDR2 SVGEGT. V was shortened by 0 bases and J by 7 bases, with 7 bases between the two germline ends. The CDR3 is 13 residues long. The CDR3 protein is CASSYSIVNEQFF. In nucleotides, the CDR3 is TGTGCCAGCAGTTACTCGATTGTAAATGAGCAGTTCTTC.

At least ten counts were recorded for this clonotype. The V and J genes are TRBV7-3 and TRBJ2-7; 11 nucleotides match TRBD2. The CDR3 loop spans 15 amino acids. Germline CDR1 and CDR2: SGHTA and FQGTGA. V shed 3 bases and J 3 bases; nucleotides not matched to a gene: 4. The CDR3 loop is CASSFSSGRIYEQYF. The CDR3 nucleotides are TGTGCCAGCAGCTTTTCTAGCGGGAGGATCTACGAGCAGTACTTC.

The V and J genes are TRBV12-3 or TRBV12-4 and TRBJ1-3; D not resolved. With 6 bases removed from V and 0 bases from J, the gap between germline ends came to 15 bases. CDR3 length: 16 amino acids. This CDR3 is CASSLWIGGSGNTIYF. CDR3 DNA sequence: TGTGCCAGCAGCTTATGGATCGGCGGCTCTGGAAACACCATATATTTT.

In its sample, this clonotype was seen many times. The V gene is TRBV6-5, the J gene TRBJ1-2; TRBD1 agrees at 7 bases. CDR3 size: 14 residues. Per the germline V gene, CDR1 is MNHEY and CDR2 is SVGAGI. V lost 4 bases and J lost 2; bases outside the gene matches: 4. The CDR3 spells CASSSDRENYGYTF. The CDR3 bases are TGTGCCAGCAGTTCTGACAGGGAGAACTATGGCTACACCTTC.

This clonotype has at least ten counts. The genes are TRBV7-2 and TRBJ1-5; 10 nucleotides align to TRBD1. Germline CDR1 is SGHTA and CDR2 is FQGNSA. V was clipped by 5 bases and J by 6 bases; unmatched bases: 4. This CDR3 comprises 14 residues. The CDR3 DNA follows: TGTGCCAGCAGCGATCGACAGGGGGCTCAGCCCCAGCATTTT. Translating it yields CASSDRQGAQPQHF.

This clonotype was counted at least ten times. The V and J genes are TRBV12-3 or TRBV12-4 and TRBJ2-7; the D is unclear. V lost 7 bases to trimming and J lost 0 bases, with 10 bases between them. This CDR3 region has 13 residues. Here the CDR3 DNA reads TGTGCCAGCACCGGACCGGGCTCCTACGAGCAGTACTTC. This translates into CASTGPGSYEQYF.

This clonotype was counted at least ten times. The J gene is TRBJ2-2, the V gene TRBV6-1, with D tentatively TRBD1 (6 bases). V was pared by 10 bases and J by 4 bases, with 13 bases between. Per the germline V gene, CDR1 is MNHNS and CDR2 is SASEGT. The CDR3 covers 13 residues. This chain's CDR3 is CATNRVVTGELFF. CDR3 in DNA: TGTGCCACCAACAGGGTTGTCACCGGGGAGCTGTTTTTT.

The rearrangement joins TRBV20-1 to TRBJ2-1; D unresolved. The V gene lost 6 bases and the J gene lost 3 bases, with 12 bases spanning the gap. Germline V CDR1 and CDR2: DFQATT, SNEGSKA (reference sequence). The CDR3 has 13 amino acids. CDR3 sequence (DNA): TGCAGTGCCTCGCGGACCGACTACAATGAGCAGTTCTTC. This codes for CSASRTDYNEQFF.

As to this clonotype: This may stem from a read error, because a much larger clone lies one nucleotide away. The chain recombines TRBV12-3 or TRBV12-4 with TRBJ2-1; D unclear. The CDR3 runs 15 residues. The CDR3 loop reads CASSLLAPPPSEQLF. The CDR3 DNA follows: TGTGCCAGCAGTTTGCTCGCACCACCTCCGTCAGAGCAGTTATTC.

This clonotype was detected many times. V usage is TRBV12-3 or TRBV12-4 and J usage is TRBJ1-5, with D perhaps matching TRBD1 (5 bases). This CDR3 contains 17 residues. V was clipped by 2 bases and J by 5 bases, with 19 bases between them. Here the CDR3 DNA reads TGTGCCAGCAGTTTAATTAGGGGCAGGGAGGGTTATCAGCCCCAGCATTTT. This encodes CASSLIRGREGYQPQHF.

The rearrangement joins TRBV18 to TRBJ1-2, with a possible D match to TRBD1 (6 bases). Germline CDR1 is KGHSH and CDR2 is LQKENI. With 6 bases removed from V and 4 bases from J, the gap between germline ends came to 18 bases. This CDR3 comprises 15 residues. This chain's CDR3 is CASSNTGTSSYGYTF. CDR3 coding DNA: TGTGCCAGCTCGAATACAGGGACTTCGAGCTATGGCTACACCTTC. Drawing the rest from reference TRBV18 and TRBJ1-2, the complete variable domain is NAGVMQNPRHLVRRRGQEARLRCSPMKGHSHVYWYRQLPEEGLKFMVYLQKENIIDESGMPKERFSAEFPKEGPSILRIQQVVRGDSAAYFCASSNTGTSSYGYTFGSGTRLTVV.

This clonotype has ten or more counts. V is TRBV3-1 and J is TRBJ1-1; no clear D. Trimming left V 6 bases short and J 1 base short, with 12 bases between. This CDR3 comprises 14 residues. The germline CDR1 and CDR2 sequences are LGHDT and YNNKEL (reference sequence). CDR3 sequence reads: CASSLPTPNTEAFF. The CDR3 DNA reads TGTGCCAGCAGTCTTCCGACCCCGAACACTGAAGCTTTCTTT.

This clonotype was detected many times. V is TRBV3-1 and J is TRBJ1-1; D might be TRBD1 (6 bases). Germline CDR1 LGHDT, CDR2 YNNKEL (reference sequence). This CDR3 spans 13 amino acids. V lost 4 bases, J lost 8 bases, and 14 bases lay in between. CDR3 amino acids: CASSPMTGGEAFF. CDR3 nucleotides: TGTGCCAGCAGCCCCATGACAGGCGGCGAAGCTTTCTTT.

This clonotype has ten or more counts. This chain joins TRBV9 and TRBJ2-2, with a tentative D call TRBD2 (5 bases). CDR3 size: 14 residues. Germline CDR1 is SGDLS and CDR2 is YYNGEE. The V end was cut by 7 bases, the J end by 7 bases, with 17 bases between. CDR3: CASGRPGRGGELFF. CDR3 nucleotides: TGTGCCAGCGGGAGACCCGGACGTGGCGGGGAGCTGTTTTTT.

Many counts were recorded for this clonotype. The chain joins TRBV3-1 to TRBJ2-7, with D perhaps TRBD1 or TRBD2 (7 bases each). Looked up from germline, CDR1 is LGHDT and CDR2 is YNNKEL (reference sequence). Deletions cut 5 bases from V and 3 bases from J, with 20 bases between. There are 16 residues in the CDR3. CDR3 bases: TGTGCCAGCAGCTACACGGGAGGAGGGGGCGGCTACGAGCAGTACTTC. Translating gives CASSYTGGGGGYEQYF.

This clonotype was counted only a few times. V is TRBV10-3 and J is TRBJ2-6; no clear D gene. Germline V gene sequence: CDR1 ENHRY, CDR2 SYGVKD. The ends were cut back, 6 bases at V and 0 bases at J, with 9 bases in the middle. CDR3 length: 15 residues. The CDR3, as DNA: TGTGCCATCAGCTCCTCCGACTCTGGGGCCAACGTCCTGACTTTC. This sequence encodes CAISSSDSGANVLTF.

The J gene is TRBJ2-5, the V gene TRBV20-1, with D possibly being TRBD2 (6 bases). With 4 bases removed from V and 4 bases from J, the gap between germline ends came to 22 bases. The CDR3 is made up of 16 amino acids. In germline, CDR1 is DFQATT, CDR2 SNEGSKA (reference sequence). Written as DNA, the CDR3 is TGCAGTGCTACCCCTTTTGGCGGGGAGGACCTAGAGACCCAGTACTTC. Protein: CSATPFGGEDLETQYF.

The chain employs TRBV19 and TRBJ2-3; D not certain. The CDR3 spans 14 residues. V gave up 3 bases and J gave up 2 bases, with 9 bases separating them. CDR1 LNHDA and CDR2 SQIVND come from the germline V gene (reference sequence). In DNA form, the CDR3 reads TGTGCCAGTAGTATTGACACCTACACAGATACGCAGTATTTT. Residues: CASSIDTYTDTQYF.

This clonotype was observed many times. This chain links TRBV7-9 with TRBJ2-1; TRBD1 matches 8 bases. Germline trimming cut 4 bases from V and 1 base from J; bases unmatched to any gene: 15. The CDR3 has 19 amino acids. Germline lookup yields CDR1 SEHNR and CDR2 FQNEAQ (reference sequence). CDR3 in amino acids: CASSSTGPRDRPSYNEQFF. The CDR3, as DNA: TGTGCCAGCAGCTCGACGGGACCCCGGGACAGGCCATCCTACAATGAGCAGTTCTTC.

V gene TRBV24-1 combines with J gene TRBJ2-6, with D tentatively TRBD1 (6 bases). Trimming removed 9 bases at V and 3 bases at J, with 11 bases between. Germline V CDR1 and CDR2: KGHDR, SFDVKD. The CDR3 consists of 14 residues. In DNA form, the CDR3 reads TGTGCCACCTCACAGGGATTTGGGGCCAACGTCCTGACTTTC. Its translation: CATSQGFGANVLTF.